These 10 T cell receptor beta chains came from one sample sequenced in a study of Ad26.COV2.S vaccination and SARS-CoV-2 variants. This table comes from immunoSEQ multiplex PCR, and its TCRdb copy is limited to in-frame clones, with some not included. The data contain about 350,000 clones, approximately 81% of them singletons. Treatment described: some 20 received Ad26.COV2.S at low or high dose, single or two shots; 5 received placebo; per-sample allocation not given. Sampling occurred on day 63 after the first vaccine or placebo injection. The sample was peripheral blood, taken in a trial of Ad26.COV2.S vaccine versus placebo. These receptors were taken from a person aged 18-65 years who received the Ad26.COV2.S COVID-19 vaccine or a placebo.

V gene TRBV7-8 combines with J gene TRBJ2-7, with TRBD2 matching 7 bases. Germline trimming cut 5 bases from V and 2 bases from J; bases unmatched to any gene: 6. Germline lookup yields CDR1 SGHVS and CDR2 FQNEAQ. This CDR3 has 14 residues. The CDR3 nucleotides read TGTGCCAGCAGCCCATTTGGGACTACCTACGAGCAGTACTTC. This gives the protein CASSPFGTTYEQYF.

The chain is built from TRBV5-6 and TRBJ1-2, with TRBD1 identical over 8 bases. V shed 1 base, J shed 8 bases, and the junction held 10 bases outside the gene matches. Germline CDR1 reads SGHDT; CDR2 reads YYEEEE. This CDR3 spans 15 amino acids. The chain's CDR3 is CASSLFSRGQKGYTF. The CDR3 DNA is TGTGCCAGCAGCTTGTTCTCCAGGGGGCAGAAGGGCTACACCTTC. Supplemented by reference TRBV5-6 and TRBJ1-2, the full variable domain reads DAGVTQSPTHLIKTRGQQVTLRCSPKSGHDTVSWYQQALGQGPQFIFQYYEEEERQRGNFPDRFSGHQFPNYSSELNVNALLLGDSALYLCASSLFSRGQKGYTFGSGTRLTVV.

This chain connects TRBV7-8 to TRBJ1-4; D not resolved. V gave up 5 bases and J gave up 8 bases, with 12 bases separating them. This CDR3 is 13 amino acids long. The germline gives CDR1 SGHVS, CDR2 FQNEAQ. CDR3 region: CASSPRGGEKLFF. The DNA for the CDR3 is TGTGCCAGCAGCCCCCGGGGTGGGGAAAAACTGTTTTTT.

The chain is built from TRBV5-8 and TRBJ1-5, with a tentative D call TRBD1 (5 bases). Germline values: CDR1 SGHTS, CDR2 YDEGEE. The germline V and J ends were trimmed by 4 bases and 0 bases, with 11 bases remaining between them. The CDR3 loop spans 15 amino acids. CDR3 region: CASSPGPNSNQPQHF. The CDR3 DNA sequence: TGTGCCAGCAGCCCGGGACCAAATAGCAATCAGCCCCAGCATTTT.

The table lists this clone with a count of one. The chain couples TRBV5-3 to TRBJ1-4; 11 nucleotides line up with TRBD1. TRBV5-3 is sorted into the ORF group, with uncertain function. There are 16 residues in the CDR3. With V trimmed by 5 bases and J by 5 bases, 8 bases remained unmatched. In DNA, the CDR3 is TGTGCCAGAAGTCCGGGACAGGGGGGTTCCAATGAAAAACTGTTTTTT. Its translation is CARSPGQGGSNEKLFF.

This clone was detected once. This chain links TRBV19 with TRBJ1-1, with TRBD1 matching 8 bases. In germline, CDR1 is LNHDA, CDR2 SQIVND (reference sequence). This CDR3 spans 15 amino acids. V was pared by 7 bases and J by 5 bases, with 12 bases of the junction left unmatched. CDR3 bases: TGTGCCAGTACCACGCCGGACAGGGACGTGACTGAAGCTTTCTTT. Its protein is CASTTPDRDVTEAFF.

The V and J genes are TRBV7-8 and TRBJ1-3; no definite D call. The CDR3 has 17 residues. Germline V lookup: CDR1 SGHVS, CDR2 FQNEAQ. V was trimmed by 2 bases and J by 3 bases, leaving 17 bases between them. CDR3 sequence (DNA): TGTGCCAGCAGCTTATTTAGCCAAAACCTTGGTGGAAACACCATATATTTT. This gives the protein CASSLFSQNLGGNTIYF.

The rearrangement joins TRBV28 to TRBJ2-2; no clear D. The CDR3 consists of 12 residues. Trimming left V 10 bases short and J 6 bases short, with 12 bases between. The germline gives CDR1 MDHEN, CDR2 SYDVKM. CDR3 region: CATSRPAGELFF. The DNA for the CDR3 is TGTGCCACCTCCCGACCGGCCGGGGAGCTGTTTTTT.

Ten or more counts support this clone. The chain couples TRBV6-1 to TRBJ1-5; TRBD1 matches 11 bases. Germline V CDR1 and CDR2: MNHNS, SASEGT. This CDR3 has 15 residues. J was trimmed by 8 bases and V by 2 bases; bases with no gene match: 5. CDR3 DNA: TGTGCCAGCAGTGAAACCGGGACAGGGGGGGAGCCCCAGCATTTT. Its translation: CASSETGTGGEPQHF.

This clone came up once. The chain recombines TRBV25-1 with TRBJ1-4; D perhaps matches TRBD1 (5 bases). This CDR3 contains 14 residues. Germline CDR1 is MGHDK and CDR2 is SYGVNS. Trimming removed 3 bases at V and 7 bases at J, with 12 bases between. The CDR3 sequence: CASSDPGAGEKLFF. The CDR3, as DNA: TGTGCCAGCAGTGACCCCGGGGCCGGTGAAAAACTGTTTTTT.